A single sample gave rise to the 20 T cell receptor beta chains below, sequenced in a study of regulatory T cells in long-lasting Graves disease. For TCR beta, libraries came from iRepertoire HTBI primers and Arm-PCR of CDR3 regions. TCRdb called the multiplex PCR reads again in MiXCR, with one record for every CDR3 protein. The data show approximately 400,000 distinct CDR3 sequences, with less than 30% seen just once and around 30% held by the top ten. The time point: persistent/refractory GD, antithyroid drugs over 5 years with positive TRAb. After RNA was extracted from PBMCs, the TCR library was made from it. The sample in question was peripheral blood mononuclear cells (PBMCs), obtained when the disease was refractory, from a patient treated with antithyroid drugs. These TCRs come from a woman in her forties with Graves disease.

Points on this clonotype: This may stem from a read error, because a much larger clone lies one nucleotide away. This sequence joins TRBV27 and TRBJ2-7; TRBD2 matches 8 bases. Germline trimming cut 5 bases from V and 2 bases from J; bases unmatched to any gene: 11. From germline, CDR1 is MNHEY and CDR2 SMNVEV (reference sequence). This CDR3 is built from 16 residues. The CDR3: CASSPGPAGAPYEQYF. The CDR3 DNA follows: TGTGCCAGCAGTCCGGGACCAGCGGGAGCCCCCTACGAGCAGTACTTC.

This clonotype was counted at least ten times. The rearrangement uses TRBV20-1 and TRBJ1-4, with D hard to call. Germline CDR1 DFQATT, CDR2 SNEGSKA (reference sequence). V lost 5 bases, J lost 2 bases, and 15 bases lay in between. This CDR3 is built from 15 residues. The CDR3 region has the DNA TGCAGTGCTGGACCGGGAGGTTCGACTAATGAAAAACTGTTTTTT. Its protein is CSAGPGGSTNEKLFF.

This clonotype was detected a few times. This chain connects TRBV7-2 to TRBJ2-1; 7 nucleotides agree with TRBD2. This CDR3 is built from 17 residues. With 5 bases clipped from V and 6 bases from J, the junction kept 16 bases outside the gene matches. Germline-derived CDR1 and CDR2 are SGHTA and FQGNSA. CDR3 region: CASSDTLLEGGRNEQFF. In DNA form, the CDR3 reads TGTGCCAGCAGCGACACCCTCCTTGAGGGAGGGCGCAATGAGCAGTTCTTC. Full variable domain (outside the CDR3, taken from reference TRBV7-2 and TRBJ2-1): GAGVSQSPSNKVTEKGKDVELRCDPISGHTALYWYRQSLGQGLEFLIYFQGNSAPDKSGLPSDRFSAERTGGSVSTLTIQRTQQEDSAVYLCASSDTLLEGGRNEQFFGPGTRLTVL.

The sample holds a few counts of this clonotype. The CDR3: CASSGLQGISYNEQFF. The CDR3 bases are TGTGCCAGCAGTGGGTTACAGGGTATCTCCTACAATGAGCAGTTCTTC. The chain carries TRBV28 and TRBJ2-1, with D maybe TRBD1 (6 bases). Deletions cut 5 bases from V and 0 bases from J, with 14 bases between. Germline V gene sequence: CDR1 MDHEN, CDR2 SYDVKM. The CDR3 covers 16 residues.

A few counts support this clonotype. The chain combines TRBV20-1 with TRBJ2-1, with TRBD2 matching over 11 bases. Trimming at V came to 0 bases and at J to 4 bases, leaving 8 bases not matched to a gene. Germline CDR1 is DFQATT and CDR2 is SNEGSKA (reference sequence). The CDR3 runs to 17 residues. The CDR3, as DNA: TGCAGTGCTAGAGATGTTGCCGGGACTAGCGGATACAATGAGCAGTTCTTC. Translating it yields CSARDVAGTSGYNEQFF.

The V gene is TRBV27, the J gene TRBJ2-2, with 16 positions matching TRBD2. J lost 6 bases, V lost 3 bases, and 13 bases had no gene match. This CDR3 is 20 amino acids long. From germline, CDR1 is MNHEY and CDR2 SMNVEV (reference sequence). The CDR3 reads CASSFRGLAGGATNPGELFF. The CDR3 nucleotides are TGTGCCAGCAGTTTCCGGGGACTAGCGGGAGGGGCGACGAATCCCGGGGAGCTGTTTTTT.

The table lists this clonotype with a count of one. This chain links TRBV29-1 with TRBJ1-2, with unresolved D. V was pared by 4 bases and J by 6 bases, with 9 bases between. Germline assignment: CDR1 SQVTM and CDR2 ANQGSEA. The CDR3 loop spans 11 amino acids. CDR3 nucleotide sequence: TGCAGCGTTGGGCAGATGGATGGCTACACCTTC. Residues: CSVGQMDGYTF.

This chain links TRBV5-1 with TRBJ2-7, with TRBD2 identical over 16 bases. The CDR3 contains 16 residues. Germline CDR1 reads SGHRS; CDR2 reads YFSETQ. V dropped 4 bases and J dropped 7; count of bases not matched to a gene: 8. In nucleotides, the CDR3 is TGCGCCAGCAGCACGGGACTAGCGGGAGGGCTTGGGGAGCAGTACTTC. The encoded protein is CASSTGLAGGLGEQYF.

This clonotype was detected a few times. The V call is TRBV4-1, the J call TRBJ1-2; possible D gene TRBD1, 6 bases. CDR3 length equals 15 residues. With 1 base removed from V and 6 bases from J, the gap between germline ends came to 15 bases. Per the germline V gene, CDR1 is MGHRA and CDR2 is YSYEKL. The CDR3: CASSQVGSGGHGYTF. The CDR3 nucleotides read TGCGCCAGCAGCCAAGTTGGGTCGGGGGGCCATGGCTACACCTTC.

This clonotype was counted between two and nine times. The chain's CDR3 is CASSLQLRSGNTIYF. In nucleotides, the CDR3 is TGTGCCAGCAGTTTACAATTGAGATCCGGAAACACCATATATTTT. The chain is built from TRBV28 and TRBJ1-3; D gene ambiguous. Trimming took off 2 bases at V and 4 bases at J, with 12 bases between the two ends. From germline, CDR1 is MDHEN and CDR2 SYDVKM. The CDR3 has 15 residues.

This clonotype has ten or more counts. This rearrangement joins TRBV11-3 to TRBJ2-2, with 7 bases aligning to TRBD2. Germline CDR1 and CDR2: SGHNT and YENEEA. Trimming took 4 bases from V and 1 from J; bases not matched to a gene: 3. There are 15 residues in the CDR3. CDR3 sequence (DNA): TGTGCCAGCAGCTCCGGACTAGTGAACACCGGGGAGCTGTTTTTT. It codes for CASSSGLVNTGELFF.

This clonotype was counted many times. The chain employs TRBV27 and TRBJ2-7; D may be TRBD1 (5 bases). CDR3 length equals 15 residues. Trimming removed 3 bases at V and 1 base at J, with 13 bases between. Germline CDR1 MNHEY, CDR2 SMNVEV (reference sequence). The CDR3 reads CASSLVGAPSYEQYF. The CDR3 nucleotides are TGTGCCAGCAGTTTGGTAGGGGCCCCATCCTACGAGCAGTACTTC.

This clonotype was picked up a small number of times. The chain joins TRBV6-1 to TRBJ2-5; 12 nucleotides align to TRBD2. CDR1 MNHNS and CDR2 SASEGT come from the germline V gene. V shed 10 bases, J shed 0 bases, and the junction held 15 bases outside the gene matches. The CDR3 runs 18 residues. The DNA of the CDR3 is TGTGCCACCTCACGGGGCCTAGCGGGAGGGCCTCACCAAGAGACCCAGTACTTC. Encoded protein: CATSRGLAGGPHQETQYF.

This clonotype turned up a few times. Just one base apart from a much larger clone, this may be a read error. The CDR3 carries no conserved terminal phenylalanine or tryptophan, so it likely arises from a read error. The rearrangement joins TRBV29-1 to TRBJ2-4; 8 positions match TRBD2. The DNA matches TRBJ2-5 better at its end, which makes the J call doubtful. This CDR3 spans 13 amino acids. Germline loops: CDR1 SQVTM, CDR2 ANQGSEA. CDR3 loop: CSVVPGGQETQYL. CDR3 sequence (DNA): TGCAGCGTTGTGCCGGGAGGGCAAGAGACCCAGTACCTC.

The CDR3 reads CSVEDTKNIQYF. CDR3 nucleotides: TGCAGCGTGGAGGACACCAAAAACATTCAGTACTTC. The V gene is TRBV29-1, the J gene TRBJ2-4; D tentatively fits TRBD1 or TRBD2 (5 bases each). Germline loops: CDR1 SQVTM, CDR2 ANQGSEA. This CDR3 contains 12 residues. Trimming stripped 6 bases from V and 2 bases from J, with 8 bases between. The whole variable domain, remainder taken from reference TRBV29-1 and TRBJ2-4, is SAVISQKPSRDICQRGTSLTIQCQVDSQVTMMFWYRQQPGQSLTLIATANQGSEATYESGFVIDKFPISRPNLTFSTLTVSNMSPEDSSIYLCSVEDTKNIQYFGAGTRLSVL.

For this clonotype: It may be a read error: a sequence one base away is much more abundant. This chain uses TRBV6-2 or TRBV6-3 with TRBJ2-7; D is ambiguous. Looked up from germline, CDR1 is MNHEY and CDR2 is SVGEGT. CDR3 size: 13 residues. The V end was cut by 2 bases, the J end by 3 bases, with 8 bases between. The CDR3 DNA reads as TGTGCCAGCAGTTACGAGACACACTACGAGCAGTACTTC. Translation: CASSYETHYEQYF.

This clonotype was counted a few times. This chain uses TRBV19 with TRBJ1-5; 12 bases line up with TRBD1. V trimming: 5 bases; J trimming: 4 bases; junction bases outside the gene matches: 3. Looked up from germline, CDR1 is LNHDA and CDR2 is SQIVND (reference sequence). CDR3 length equals 15 residues. This CDR3 is CASSRDRGRNQPQHF. DNA for the CDR3: TGTGCCAGTAGTCGGGACAGGGGGCGAAATCAGCCCCAGCATTTT. Drawing the rest from reference TRBV19 and TRBJ1-5, the complete variable domain is DGGITQSPKYLFRKEGQNVTLSCEQNLNHDAMYWYRQDPGQGLRLIYYSQIVNDFQKGDIAEGYSVSREKKESFPLTVTSAQKNPTAFYLCASSRDRGRNQPQHFGDGTRLSIL.

This chain links TRBV3-1 with TRBJ1-3; D unresolved. Germline lookup yields CDR1 LGHDT and CDR2 YNNKEL (reference sequence). V was pared by 4 bases and J by 0 bases, with 13 bases between. The CDR3 totals 16 residues. CDR3 sequence reads: CASSPKTRPSGNTIYF. In nucleotides, the CDR3 is TGTGCCAGCAGCCCGAAGACAAGACCCTCTGGAAACACCATATATTTT.

The chain couples TRBV7-2 to TRBJ2-4; unclear D gene. Per the germline V gene, CDR1 is SGHTA and CDR2 is FQGNSA. Trimming left V 2 bases short and J 4 bases short, with 12 bases between. The CDR3 is 15 residues long. The CDR3 here is CASSLNRLVKNIQYF. The CDR3 nucleotides read TGTGCCAGCAGCTTAAATCGTCTAGTTAAAAACATTCAGTACTTC.

This chain links TRBV13 with TRBJ2-7, with a weak D call TRBD2 (6 bases). CDR3 length: 14 residues. The V gene's germline CDR1 is PRHDT and CDR2 FYEKMQ (reference sequence). V lost 3 bases, J lost 3 bases, and 12 bases lay in between. This chain's CDR3 is CASSLGTSRYEQYF. CDR3 nucleotides: TGTGCCAGCAGCTTGGGGACTTCTCGCTACGAGCAGTACTTC. Drawing the rest from reference TRBV13 and TRBJ2-7, the complete variable domain is AAGVIQSPRHLIKEKRETATLKCYPIPRHDTVYWYQQGPGQDPQFLISFYEKMQSDKGSIPDRFSAQQFSDYHSELNMSSLELGDSALYFCASSLGTSRYEQYFGPGTRLTVT.